The rows below give T cell receptor beta chains drawn from one sample of a study of blood T cell repertoires in COVID-19. Profiled with immunoSEQ multiplex PCR; TCRdb holds only in-frame clones, not every one. The data contain fewer than 350,000 clones, around four fifths of them seen just once; the ten biggest clones take up 4.1%. Specimen: peripheral blood. These receptors originate from a woman aged 45 to 65 with active or convalescent COVID-19. CDR3s include the opening cysteine and the closing phenylalanine or tryptophan. Each record gives: clone size, V gene, D gene, J gene, CDR3 protein, CDR3 DNA. D genes are given only for firm matches. Size tells how often a clone was seen (once, few, many) or the class of an expanded clone, and some rows leave it out.

clone_size: .; v_call: TRBV6-1; d_call: TRBD2; j_call: TRBJ2-5; cdr3_aa: CASSEATSGTWETQYF; cdr3_nt: TGTGCCAGCAGTGAAGCGACTAGCGGGACGTGGGAGACCCAGTACTTC
clone_size: once; v_call: TRBV29-1; d_call: TRBD2; j_call: TRBJ2-3; cdr3_aa: CSVERGGSGVDTQYF; cdr3_nt: TGCAGCGTTGAAAGGGGCGGGAGTGGGGTAGATACGCAGTATTTT
clone_size: .; v_call: TRBV4-2; d_call: .; j_call: TRBJ2-7; cdr3_aa: CASSPAGSGYEQYF; cdr3_nt: TGTGCCAGCAGCCCCGCAGGGAGCGGGTACGAGCAGTACTTC
clone_size: .; v_call: TRBV3-1/TRBV3-2; d_call: .; j_call: TRBJ2-2; cdr3_aa: CASSNSEQELFF; cdr3_nt: TGTGCCAGCAGCAATAGCGAGCAGGAGCTGTTTTTT
clone_size: .; v_call: TRBV2; d_call: TRBD2; j_call: TRBJ2-5; cdr3_aa: CASSQAGGLETQYF; cdr3_nt: TGTGCCAGCAGTCAAGCGGGAGGGTTAGAGACCCAGTACTTC
clone_size: .; v_call: TRBV28; d_call: .; j_call: TRBJ1-5; cdr3_aa: CASSLVGDYSNQPQHF; cdr3_nt: TGTGCCAGCAGTTTAGTAGGGGACTATAGCAATCAGCCCCAGCATTTT
clone_size: few; v_call: TRBV6-1; d_call: TRBD2; j_call: TRBJ2-4; cdr3_aa: CASSEIAGGPQDIQYF; cdr3_nt: TGTGCCAGCAGTGAAATAGCGGGAGGGCCCCAAGACATTCAGTACTTC
clone_size: .; v_call: TRBV6-6; d_call: .; j_call: TRBJ1-6; cdr3_aa: CASSSTRAGEGSPLHF; cdr3_nt: TGTGCCAGCAGCTCGACGAGGGCAGGGGAAGGTTCACCCCTCCACTTT
clone_size: .; v_call: TRBV6-6; d_call: .; j_call: TRBJ2-7; cdr3_aa: CASSYSSGFPYEQYF; cdr3_nt: TGTGCCAGCAGTTACTCATCTGGCTTCCCCTACGAGCAGTACTTC
clone_size: few; v_call: TRBV19; d_call: TRBD1; j_call: TRBJ2-7; cdr3_aa: CASSILWGQGADEQYF; cdr3_nt: TGTGCCAGTAGTATCCTGTGGGGACAGGGGGCTGACGAGCAGTACTTC
clone_size: .; v_call: TRBV3-1/TRBV3-2; d_call: .; j_call: TRBJ2-7; cdr3_aa: CASSQLAASYEQYF; cdr3_nt: TGTGCCAGCAGCCAATTAGCGGCATCCTACGAGCAGTACTTC
clone_size: .; v_call: TRBV7-2; d_call: .; j_call: TRBJ1-4; cdr3_aa: CASSLARGVEKLFF; cdr3_nt: TGTGCCAGCAGCTTAGCCAGGGGTGTTGAAAAACTGTTTTTT
clone_size: .; v_call: TRBV19; d_call: .; j_call: TRBJ1-1; cdr3_aa: CATARGGDTEAFF; cdr3_nt: TGTGCCACAGCCAGGGGTGGGGACACTGAAGCTTTCTTT
clone_size: .; v_call: TRBV3-1/TRBV3-2; d_call: TRBD1; j_call: TRBJ2-1; cdr3_aa: CASSPRLGDRQFF; cdr3_nt: TGTGCCAGCAGCCCCAGACTTGGGGACAGGCAGTTCTTC
clone_size: .; v_call: TRBV7-6; d_call: .; j_call: TRBJ2-3; cdr3_aa: CASTQTVVGRTDTQYF; cdr3_nt: TGTGCCAGCACCCAGACCGTGGTGGGCCGCACAGATACGCAGTATTTT
clone_size: once; v_call: TRBV7-9; d_call: TRBD1; j_call: TRBJ1-2; cdr3_aa: CASSFHSDRGLVYGYTF; cdr3_nt: TGTGCCAGCAGCTTCCACTCGGACAGGGGGCTTGTCTATGGCTACACCTTC
clone_size: .; v_call: TRBV29-1; d_call: TRBD1; j_call: TRBJ1-2; cdr3_aa: CSVKTTGVGYTF; cdr3_nt: TGCAGCGTCAAGACGACAGGGGTTGGCTACACCTTC
clone_size: .; v_call: TRBV27; d_call: .; j_call: TRBJ1-2; cdr3_aa: CASSHREGGDYGYTF; cdr3_nt: TGTGCCAGCAGCCACAGGGAAGGGGGGGACTATGGCTACACCTTC
clone_size: .; v_call: TRBV3-1/TRBV3-2; d_call: .; j_call: TRBJ1-1; cdr3_aa: CASSQEVARGNTEAFF; cdr3_nt: TGTGCCAGCAGCCAAGAGGTAGCCAGGGGGAACACTGAAGCTTTCTTT
clone_size: .; v_call: TRBV28; d_call: .; j_call: TRBJ1-1; cdr3_aa: CASSLVAGANTPRTEAFF; cdr3_nt: TGTGCCAGCAGTTTAGTCGCAGGGGCGAATACCCCACGCACTGAAGCTTTCTTT
clone_size: .; v_call: TRBV29-1; d_call: .; j_call: TRBJ2-1; cdr3_aa: CSGTDLGNEQFF; cdr3_nt: TGCAGCGGGACGGACTTGGGGAATGAGCAGTTCTTC
clone_size: .; v_call: TRBV6-5; d_call: .; j_call: TRBJ1-1; cdr3_aa: CASSLTGNTEAFF; cdr3_nt: TGTGCCAGCAGCCTGACAGGGAACACTGAAGCTTTCTTT
clone_size: few; v_call: TRBV2; d_call: .; j_call: TRBJ2-7; cdr3_aa: CASSRSSYEQYF; cdr3_nt: TGTGCCAGCAGTCGGAGCTCCTACGAGCAGTACTTC
clone_size: .; v_call: TRBV23-1; d_call: .; j_call: TRBJ1-2; cdr3_aa: CASSQSMKGPRLSWLTF; cdr3_nt: TGCGCCAGCAGTCAATCGATGAAGGGGCCCCGTTTAAGTTGGTTGACCTTC
clone_size: .; v_call: TRBV7-7; d_call: TRBD1; j_call: TRBJ1-1; cdr3_aa: CASSPGTGREAFF; cdr3_nt: TGTGCCAGCAGCCCAGGGACAGGGCGTGAAGCTTTCTTT
clone_size: .; v_call: TRBV6-1; d_call: TRBD2; j_call: TRBJ2-1; cdr3_aa: CASSDGLASNEQFF; cdr3_nt: TGTGCCAGCAGTGACGGACTAGCGAGCAATGAGCAGTTCTTC
clone_size: .; v_call: TRBV18; d_call: .; j_call: TRBJ1-3; cdr3_aa: CASSPDQARASGNTIYF; cdr3_nt: TGTGCCAGCTCACCAGATCAAGCCAGGGCCTCTGGAAACACCATATATTTT
clone_size: .; v_call: TRBV9; d_call: .; j_call: TRBJ1-1; cdr3_aa: CASSGPLGGIGTEAFF; cdr3_nt: TGTGCCAGCAGCGGCCCCCTCGGCGGGATTGGGACTGAAGCTTTCTTT
clone_size: .; v_call: TRBV7-2; d_call: TRBD2; j_call: TRBJ2-1; cdr3_aa: CASSFPRTSGRAFYNEQFF; cdr3_nt: TGTGCCAGCAGCTTCCCTAGGACTAGCGGGAGGGCCTTCTACAATGAGCAGTTCTTC
clone_size: .; v_call: TRBV5-4; d_call: .; j_call: TRBJ2-7; cdr3_aa: CASSPDTGFGDYEQYF; cdr3_nt: TGTGCCAGCAGCCCCGATACGGGATTCGGGGACTACGAGCAGTACTTC
clone_size: .; v_call: TRBV27; d_call: TRBD1; j_call: TRBJ1-5; cdr3_aa: CASSQFAGTGEQPQHF; cdr3_nt: TGTGCCAGCAGTCAATTCGCCGGGACAGGGGAACAGCCCCAGCATTTT
clone_size: .; v_call: TRBV5-1; d_call: .; j_call: TRBJ2-5; cdr3_aa: CASSLAPTEETQYF; cdr3_nt: TGCGCCAGCAGCTTGGCCCCGACAGAAGAGACCCAGTACTTC